This T cell receptor (beta chain) comes out of a study of PD-L1 blockade in urothelial cancer. Overall study context: From 2014, patients received atezolizumab, given as 1,200 mg intravenously every 3 weeks. About 85% of the roughly 29 patients were men who had bladder-origin urothelial cancer.

Sequencing used immunoSEQ multiplex PCR; TCRdb keeps in-frame clones, though not all of them. Here the sample spans some 80,000 clones, roughly 90% being singletons. V lost 2 bases and J lost 6; bases outside the gene matches: 7. Germline V lookup: CDR1 WSHSY, CDR2 SAAADI. CDR3 length: 14 residues. This clone turned up a few times. Each patient contributed between 1 and 8 total time points of blood mononuclear cells, pretreatment and during treatment. The sequencing here drew on PBMCs, taken around atezolizumab (anti-PD-L1) treatment. The gene calls are TRBV10-2 and TRBJ2-7; 7 bases fit TRBD1. The TCR sequence derives from a woman between 65 and 79 years old with urothelial cancer. The CDR3 reads CASSEVQGISEQYF. CDR3 DNA: TGCGCCAGCAGTGAGGTACAGGGGATAAGCGAGCAGTACTTC.